The 7 T cell receptor beta chains reported below all come from one sample, sequenced in a study of cytomegalovirus exposure and HLA in healthy donors. 13 Jbeta primers and 60 Vbeta primers were used for the PCR. The method was immunoSEQ multiplex PCR; TCRdb's version includes in-frame clones alone and lacks a portion of them. The repertoire holds more than 80,000 clones, with 78% as singletons. Sequenced material: PBMCs. The receptors come from a middle-aged woman in good health and CMV-seropositive.

This chain uses TRBV6-1 with TRBJ1-1; 8 bases are a match to TRBD1. This CDR3 region has 14 residues. Looked up from germline, CDR1 is MNHNS and CDR2 is SASEGT. Trimming took 1 base from V and 6 from J; bases not matched to a gene: 4. The CDR3 sequence is CASSEVGQGSEAFF. The CDR3 DNA sequence: TGTGCCAGCAGTGAAGTAGGACAGGGCTCTGAAGCTTTCTTT.

This clone was recorded a few times. This chain joins TRBV29-1 and TRBJ1-2; 9 bases agree with TRBD1. The CDR3 is made up of 13 amino acids. V dropped 7 bases and J dropped 2; count of bases not matched to a gene: 5. In germline, CDR1 is SQVTM, CDR2 ANQGSEA. For the CDR3, the DNA is TGCAGCGCCCCCGGACAGGGGAACTATGGCTACACCTTC. The encoded protein is CSAPGQGNYGYTF.

This chain links TRBV28 with TRBJ1-5, with TRBD1 matching over 9 bases. Unmatched junction bases numbered 5, after V lost 6 bases and J lost 2 bases. CDR1 and CDR2 from the germline V gene are MDHEN and SYDVKM. The CDR3 consists of 15 residues. In DNA form, the CDR3 reads TGTGCCAGCAGCCCGGACAGGGGAGGCAATCAGCCCCAGCATTTT. Amino acid sequence: CASSPDRGGNQPQHF.

This sequence joins TRBV6-5 and TRBJ2-3; a possible D gene is TRBD1 (5 bases). V was pared by 5 bases and J by 0 bases, with 9 bases between. The CDR3 sequence is 14 residues long. CDR1 is MNHEY and CDR2 is SVGAGI in the germline V gene. CDR3 sequence: CASSGQASTDTQYF. In nucleotides, the CDR3 is TGTGCCAGCAGTGGACAAGCTAGCACAGATACGCAGTATTTT.

CDR3 DNA: TGTGCCAGTAGCCCCCGACAGACCGGGGAGCTGTTTTTT. Translated, it gives CASSPRQTGELFF. The rearrangement uses TRBV19 and TRBJ2-2; D is perhaps TRBD1 (5 bases). CDR1 LNHDA and CDR2 SQIVND come from the germline V gene (reference sequence). The V end was cut by 6 bases, the J end by 5 bases, with 10 bases between. CDR3 length: 13 residues.

This chain links TRBV18 with TRBJ1-4; TRBD1 aligns across 9 bases. The CDR3 has 18 residues. V lost 1 base and J lost 2; bases outside the gene matches: 8. In germline, CDR1 is KGHSH, CDR2 LQKENI. The chain's CDR3 is CASSPRGTGPQTNEKLFF. CDR3 DNA: TGTGCCAGCTCACCACGGGGGACAGGGCCGCAGACTAATGAAAAACTGTTTTTT. The full variable domain, completed using reference TRBV18 and TRBJ1-4, is NAGVMQNPRHLVRRRGQEARLRCSPMKGHSHVYWYRQLPEEGLKFMVYLQKENIIDESGMPKERFSAEFPKEGPSILRIQQVVRGDSAAYFCASSPRGTGPQTNEKLFFGSGTQLSVL.

This rearrangement joins TRBV15 to TRBJ1-3; D ambiguous. V was pared by 9 bases and J by 0 bases, with 15 bases between. The CDR3 totals 15 residues. In germline, CDR1 is LNHNV, CDR2 YYDKDF (reference sequence). This CDR3 reads CATKRYSGSGNTIYF. The CDR3 bases are TGTGCCACTAAACGTTACAGCGGCTCTGGAAACACCATATATTTT.